The subject of this entry is one TCR beta chain. TCRdb keeps only in-frame clones here, not all; method: immunoSEQ multiplex PCR. The sample lists under 250,000 clones, roughly 84% seen once, with around 3.5% in the top ten. The data are from a study of blood T cell repertoires in COVID-19. Study-level background: Specimens from acute and convalescent COVID-19 originated in the United States, Italy and Spain.

The CDR3 contains 17 residues. CDR1 is KGHSH, CDR2 LQKENI, per germline. V was clipped by 3 bases and J by 0 bases, with 12 bases between them. The TCR comes from a woman older than 75 with acute or convalescent COVID-19. The specimen was peripheral blood. The J gene is TRBJ1-6, the V gene TRBV18; D not certain. The DNA for the CDR3 is TGTGCCAGCTCACCCGGTGCGGTGAGCTCCTATAATTCACCCCTCCACTTT. This codes for CASSPGAVSSYNSPLHF.